These 27 T cell receptor beta chains originate from one sample sequenced in a study of cytomegalovirus exposure and HLA in healthy donors. The primer mix had 60 Vbeta and 13 Jbeta primers. Method: immunoSEQ multiplex PCR; TCRdb's copy keeps in-frame clones and lacks some. In the table there are around 100,000 clones, roughly 80% of which are singletons. Sequenced input: PBMCs. Receptor source: a woman aged 35 to 49 in good health and CMV-seronegative.

The rearrangement links TRBV28 to TRBJ2-7; D possibly corresponds to TRBD1 (8 bases). The CDR3 covers 17 residues. V gave up 5 bases and J gave up 3 bases, with 23 bases separating them. CDR1 is MDHEN and CDR2 is SYDVKM in the germline V gene. The CDR3 reads CASSPRTGRVGIYEQYF. CDR3 sequence (DNA): TGTGCCAGCAGTCCCCGGACAGGGAGGGTTGGGATCTACGAGCAGTACTTC.

V gene TRBV10-3 combines with J gene TRBJ2-7, with TRBD2 matching over 7 bases. The length of the CDR3 is 14 residues. The ends lost 7 bases at V and 0 bases at J; junction bases unmatched: 6. Germline-derived CDR1 and CDR2 are ENHRY and SYGVKD. The CDR3 region is CAIKRERSSYEQYF. CDR3 in DNA: TGTGCCATCAAGCGGGAAAGGAGCTCCTACGAGCAGTACTTC.

V gene TRBV28 combines with J gene TRBJ2-7; 9 bases line up with TRBD1. The CDR3 has 15 amino acids. Trimming at V came to 5 bases and at J to 3 bases, leaving 8 bases not matched to a gene. The germline gives CDR1 MDHEN, CDR2 SYDVKM. Here the CDR3 reads CASSMWGTGFYEQYF. CDR3 DNA: TGTGCCAGCAGTATGTGGGGGACAGGGTTCTACGAGCAGTACTTC. Based on the CDR3 plus reference TRBV28 and TRBJ2-7, the full variable domain is DVKVTQSSRYLVKRTGEKVFLECVQDMDHENMFWYRQDPGLGLRLIYFSYDVKMKEKGDIPEGYSVSREKKERFSLILESASTNQTSMYLCASSMWGTGFYEQYFGPGTRLTVT.

The J gene is TRBJ2-2, the V gene TRBV4-3, with D hard to call. Germline CDR1 and CDR2: LGHNA and YSLEER. The CDR3 length is 9 residues. CDR3 region: CAHFSELFF. Written as DNA, the CDR3 is TGCGCTCACTTTAGTGAGCTGTTTTTT.

The chain recombines TRBV5-4 with TRBJ2-5, with 7 bases matching TRBD1. The DNA end favors TRBJ2-7, so the J call may be wrong. Germline loops: CDR1 SGHNT, CDR2 YYREEE (reference sequence). The CDR3 covers 13 residues. DNA for the CDR3: TGTGCCAGCAGCCGACAGGGCGTTTACGAGCAGTACTTC. Residues: CASSRQGVYEQYF.

The chain combines TRBV29-1 with TRBJ2-7, with 7 bases identical to TRBD1. The J segment lost 5 bases and the V segment lost 4 bases, leaving 8 bases of the junction unmatched. The germline V gene encodes CDR1 SQVTM and CDR2 ANQGSEA. The CDR3 runs 13 residues. Here the CDR3 DNA reads TGCAGCGTTGGGGCAGGGGGTTCCAACGAGCAGTACTTC. As protein: CSVGAGGSNEQYF.

This clone was recorded a few times. The chain carries TRBV7-9 and TRBJ2-1, with a weak D call TRBD2 (6 bases). V was shortened by 3 bases and J by 5 bases, with 8 bases between the two germline ends. Germline-derived CDR1 and CDR2 are SEHNR and FQNEAQ (reference sequence). This CDR3 contains 13 residues. The CDR3 spells CASSLVADNEQFF. DNA for the CDR3: TGTGCCAGCAGCTTGGTAGCGGACAATGAGCAGTTCTTC. Full variable domain (missing parts from reference TRBV7-9 and TRBJ2-1): DTGVSQNPRHKITKRGQNVTFRCDPISEHNRLYWYRQTLGQGPEFLTYFQNEAQLEKSRLLSDRFSAERPKGSFSTLEIQRTEQGDSAMYLCASSLVADNEQFFGPGTRLTVL.

The V call is TRBV5-1, the J call TRBJ2-5; 7 bases are shared with TRBD2. The CDR3 consists of 16 residues. CDR1 and CDR2 (germline): SGHRS, YFSETQ. V lost 2 bases to trimming and J lost 5 bases; unmatched junction nucleotides: 12. The CDR3 DNA reads TGCGCCAGCAGCTTCCTCCACCCGCAGGGAGGGGAGACCCAGTACTTC. Its translation: CASSFLHPQGGETQYF.

The chain recombines TRBV19 with TRBJ1-3, with a weak D call TRBD1 (6 bases). Germline-derived CDR1 and CDR2 are LNHDA and SQIVND (reference sequence). Trimming took 6 bases from V and 4 from J, leaving 10 bases between them. The CDR3 totals 13 residues. The CDR3 is CASSQGTGNTIYF. In DNA, the CDR3 is TGTGCCAGTAGCCAGGGGACAGGAAACACCATATATTTT.

The genes are TRBV13 and TRBJ2-1; no firm D call. Trimming took 5 bases from V and 6 from J, leaving 20 bases between them. Germline lookup yields CDR1 PRHDT and CDR2 FYEKMQ (reference sequence). The CDR3 consists of 16 residues. The CDR3 bases are TGTGCCAGCAGCCCAAAAAAAAGAGAACCAACCAATGAGCAGTTCTTC. Protein sequence: CASSPKKREPTNEQFF.

This clone was observed a handful of times. The chain joins TRBV7-8 to TRBJ2-7; tentatively, D is TRBD2 (6 bases). The CDR3 consists of 14 residues. Germline values: CDR1 SGHVS, CDR2 FQNEAQ. With 2 bases removed from V and 3 bases from J, the gap between germline ends came to 11 bases. This chain's CDR3 is CASSLSGDLYEQYF. CDR3 nucleotides: TGTGCCAGCAGCTTATCGGGGGATCTCTACGAGCAGTACTTC.

There are a few counts of this clone. This rearrangement joins TRBV6-5 to TRBJ1-2; D not certain. Trimming took 6 bases from V and 4 from J, leaving 12 bases between them. Per germline, CDR1 MNHEY and CDR2 SVGAGI. This CDR3 is built from 13 residues. In DNA, the CDR3 is TGTGCCAGCAGGCGGAGAGGGCCCTATGGCTACACCTTC. Protein product: CASRRRGPYGYTF.

The J gene is TRBJ1-3, the V gene TRBV7-6; D gene ambiguous. The V and J ends lost 1 base and 2 bases respectively, with 15 bases between them. CDR3 length: 17 amino acids. Germline V CDR1 and CDR2: SGHVS, FNYEAQ. This CDR3 is CASSLGIAGITGNTIYF. Written as DNA, the CDR3 is TGTGCCAGCAGCTTAGGTATAGCGGGGATTACTGGAAACACCATATATTTT. Supplemented by reference TRBV7-6 and TRBJ1-3, the full variable domain reads GAGVSQSPRYKVTKRGQDVALRCDPISGHVSLYWYRQALGQGPEFLTYFNYEAQQDKSGLPNDRFSAERPEGSISTLTIQRTEQRDSAMYRCASSLGIAGITGNTIYFGEGSWLTVV.

The chain employs TRBV30 and TRBJ2-1; TRBD2 matches 15 bases. This CDR3 has 18 residues. The ends lost 3 bases at V and 2 bases at J; junction bases unmatched: 8. Germline CDR1 and CDR2: GTSNPN and SVGIG (reference sequence). In DNA, the CDR3 is TGTGCCTGGAGATCCCACGGACTAGCGGGAGGGCCCTACAATGAGCAGTTCTTC. It is translated as CAWRSHGLAGGPYNEQFF. Looking up the rest from reference TRBV30 and TRBJ2-1 gives the full variable domain: SQTIHQWPATLVQPVGSPLSLECTVEGTSNPNLYWYRQAAGRGLQLLFYSVGIGQISSEVPQNLSASRPQDRQFILSSKKLLLSDSGFYLCAWRSHGLAGGPYNEQFFGPGTRLTVL.

In this sample, this clone turned up a few times. The chain combines TRBV18 with TRBJ1-1, with a tentative D call TRBD1 (6 bases). Trimming removed 5 bases from V and 1 base from J, with 11 bases in between. There are 14 residues in the CDR3. The germline gives CDR1 KGHSH, CDR2 LQKENI. DNA for the CDR3: TGTGCCAGCTCATTAGGCAGGGGGAACACTGAAGCTTTCTTT. It specifies CASSLGRGNTEAFF.

The chain links TRBV28 to TRBJ2-5; D is possibly TRBD1 (6 bases). Trimming left V 5 bases short and J 4 bases short, with 17 bases between. Germline CDR1 is MDHEN and CDR2 is SYDVKM. The CDR3 length is 15 residues. CDR3 sequence: CASSVQGRFRETQYF. The CDR3 coding sequence is TGTGCCAGCAGTGTACAGGGTAGGTTTCGAGAGACCCAGTACTTC. Filled out from reference TRBV28 and TRBJ2-5, the complete variable domain reads DVKVTQSSRYLVKRTGEKVFLECVQDMDHENMFWYRQDPGLGLRLIYFSYDVKMKEKGDIPEGYSVSREKKERFSLILESASTNQTSMYLCASSVQGRFRETQYFGPGTRLLVL.

This sequence joins TRBV27 and TRBJ2-7; D unresolved. V was pared by 6 bases and J by 4 bases, with 10 bases between. The CDR3 extends over 12 amino acids. Germline CDR1 and CDR2: MNHEY and SMNVEV (reference sequence). This chain's CDR3 is CASSKNRYEQYF. CDR3 DNA sequence: TGTGCCAGCAGCAAGAACCGGTACGAGCAGTACTTC.

The chain has TRBV28 and TRBJ1-1; 7 nucleotides match TRBD1. Germline values: CDR1 MDHEN, CDR2 SYDVKM. With V trimmed by 8 bases and J by 10 bases, 10 bases remained unmatched. This CDR3 region has 12 residues. CDR3 sequence reads: CASGGDRRLAFF. CDR3 DNA sequence: TGTGCCAGCGGCGGGGACAGACGTTTAGCTTTCTTT.

The genes are TRBV10-3 and TRBJ2-7, with 11 bases identical to TRBD2. This CDR3 spans 13 amino acids. Unmatched junction bases numbered 4, after V lost 8 bases and J lost 4 bases. CDR1 and CDR2 (germline): ENHRY, SYGVKD. CDR3 loop: CAIGTSGPYEQYF. The CDR3 DNA follows: TGTGCCATCGGGACTAGCGGACCTTACGAGCAGTACTTC.

This clone was observed a single time. This chain uses TRBV2 with TRBJ2-7, with TRBD1 matching over 7 bases. Per germline, CDR1 SNHLY and CDR2 FYNNEI. The trim removed 7 bases at V and 2 bases at J, leaving 5 bases unmatched. CDR3 length: 13 amino acids. The CDR3 sequence is CASIGTETYEQYF. Here the CDR3 DNA reads TGTGCCAGCATCGGGACAGAAACCTACGAGCAGTACTTC.

This chain joins TRBV5-4 and TRBJ1-1, with D possibly TRBD1 on 6 matching bases. Trimming pared 4 bases from V and 5 bases from J, leaving 18 bases between. Germline assignment: CDR1 SGHNT and CDR2 YYREEE (reference sequence). CDR3 size: 15 residues. The CDR3 DNA follows: TGTGCCAGCAGCATCCGGGGGGCCCGGTGGACTGAAGCTTTCTTT. Protein sequence: CASSIRGARWTEAFF.

The V call is TRBV5-1, the J call TRBJ1-4, with TRBD1 matching 8 bases. Per germline, CDR1 SGHRS and CDR2 YFSETQ. The CDR3 has 17 residues. Trimming removed 0 bases from V and 6 bases from J; junction bases left unmatched: 10. CDR3 nucleotides: TGCGCCAGCAGCTTGGAACAGGGGGGGTTTTTAGATGAAAAACTGTTTTTT. Its translation is CASSLEQGGFLDEKLFF.

The chain uses TRBV4-3 and TRBJ2-1; D is possibly TRBD2 (6 bases). Trimming left V 8 bases short and J 2 bases short, with 13 bases between. Germline CDR1 reads LGHNA; CDR2 reads YSLEER. The CDR3 contains 14 residues. For the CDR3, the DNA is TGCGCCAGCGGGATTGGGGGGACCTACAATGAGCAGTTCTTC. Protein sequence: CASGIGGTYNEQFF.

The chain carries TRBV28 and TRBJ2-3; D possibly corresponds to TRBD1 (6 bases). The CDR3 sequence is 14 residues long. Germline V gene data show CDR1 as MDHEN and CDR2 as SYDVKM. V gave up 5 bases and J gave up 2 bases, with 11 bases separating them. DNA for the CDR3: TGTGCCAGCAGTCCAGGGGTTTCCACAGATACGCAGTATTTT. Translating gives CASSPGVSTDTQYF.

In the case of this clone: As the CDR3 is not closed by the conserved phenylalanine or tryptophan, this likely results from a read error. The limits of the CDR3 on the DNA are not certain, so only TCRdb's listed CDR3 is given. CDR3 protein: CARFPQGQGFSYGYTL. The J gene is TRBJ1-2, the V gene TRBV7-5; TRBD1 is taken as the D call from the table, unchecked against the DNA. TRBV7-5 is flagged as a pseudogene. Inclusive of both ends, the CDR3 amounts to 16 amino acids.

The J gene is TRBJ2-3, the V gene TRBV7-3; maybe TRBD1 (6 bases). Trimming left V 6 bases short and J 9 bases short, with 10 bases between. CDR3 size: 11 residues. Germline lookup yields CDR1 SGHTA and CDR2 FQGTGA. The CDR3 sequence is CASSSGTTQYF. The CDR3 DNA reads as TGTGCCAGCAGTTCCGGGACAACGCAGTATTTT.

V is TRBV6-4 and J is TRBJ2-5; 7 bases fit TRBD1. Near its end, the DNA agrees better with TRBJ2-7, so the J call may be wrong. CDR3 length: 15 amino acids. Germline CDR1 and CDR2: MRHNA and SNTAGT. DNA of the CDR3: TGTGCCAGCAGGGGACCCAGGGGGATTCCCTACGAGCAGTACTTC. It yields the protein CASRGPRGIPYEQYF.